This entry lists 17 T cell receptor beta chains sequenced from one sample in a study of metastatic and nonmetastatic thyroid tumors. Nobody among the patients had been given any treatment before thyroid surgery. From the PCR reads, TCRdb re-called clones with MiXCR. The table records roughly 40,000 clones, approximately 19% of them present only once. The sequencing input was tumor tissue. The receptors were gathered from a female donor with papillary thyroid cancer or a benign thyroid nodule (not recorded which). Some clones in this sample may be carry-over from other donors' samples.

This clone came up a few times. A read error is possible here, since a much larger clone lies one base away. The genes are TRBV20-1 and TRBJ2-5; the match to TRBD2 covers 7 bases. The CDR3 has 15 residues. Germline CDR1 reads DFQATT; CDR2 reads SNEGSKA (reference sequence). The CDR3 bases are TGCAGTGCTAGAAGGCCCGGGGGGTCGGGGGAGACCCAGGACTTC. Translated: CSARRPGGSGETQDF.

This clone was recorded many times. The CDR3 bases are TGCGCCAGCAGCCAAGACCGGGGTTCCTACGAGCAGTACTTC. This encodes CASSQDRGSYEQYF. The genes are TRBV4-1 and TRBJ2-7; D is possibly TRBD2 (5 bases). Germline V gene data show CDR1 as MGHRA and CDR2 as YSYEKL. This CDR3 contains 14 residues. Trimming left V 0 bases short and J 1 base short, with 7 bases between.

This clone appeared many times. A much larger clonotype is one base distant, so this may be a read error. In DNA, the CDR3 is TGTGCCAGCATTGCTAGCGGGATCAATGAGCAGTTCTTC. This codes for CASIASGINEQFF. The V call is TRBV6-2 or TRBV6-3, the J call TRBJ2-1; 9 bases map to TRBD2. J was trimmed by 6 bases and V by 7 bases; bases with no gene match: 4. Germline CDR1 MNHEY, CDR2 SVGEGT. CDR3 size: 13 residues.

This clone has a handful of counts. One base away lies a much larger clone, so this may be a sequencing read error. This sample also contains other DNA sequences that code for the same CDR3. The V and J genes are TRBV29-1 and TRBJ2-7; 8 bases are shared with TRBD1. CDR3 size: 12 residues. Germline assignment: CDR1 SQVTM and CDR2 ANQGSEA. With V trimmed by 7 bases and J by 3 bases, 5 bases remained unmatched. This CDR3 is CSAGTGYYEQYF. Written as DNA, the CDR3 is TGCAGCGCGGGGACAGGTTACTACGAGCAGTACTTC.

This clone was seen ten or more times. The chain combines TRBV20-1 with TRBJ2-2; TRBD2 agrees at 8 bases. V trimming: 6 bases; J trimming: 5 bases; junction bases outside the gene matches: 11. The CDR3 length is 15 residues. Per the germline V gene, CDR1 is DFQATT and CDR2 is SNEGSKA (reference sequence). The CDR3 nucleotides are TGCAGTGCACCGAACCGGGAGGGCCGGACCGGGGAGCTGTTTTTT. Encoded protein: CSAPNREGRTGELFF.

This clone has just a few counts. V usage is TRBV25-1 and J usage is TRBJ2-5; possibly TRBD1 or TRBD2 for D (6 bases each). This CDR3 contains 17 residues. Trimming pared 7 bases from V and 3 bases from J, leaving 24 bases between. Germline lookup yields CDR1 MGHDK and CDR2 SYGVNS. CDR3 in DNA: TGTGCCAGCATGAGCCAGGGGACCCGAGGGGAGGAAGAGACCCAGTACTTC. Translating it yields CASMSQGTRGEEETQYF.

This clone has a count of ten or more. V gene TRBV27 combines with J gene TRBJ2-2; no firm D call. The germline V gene has CDR1 MNHEY and CDR2 SMNVEV (reference sequence). The CDR3 covers 17 residues. Trimming took off 2 bases at V and 1 base at J, with 14 bases between the two ends. The CDR3 DNA is TGTGCCAGCAGTTTAAGGGTTTGGAGCCTGAACACCGGGGAGCTGTTTTTT. Translated: CASSLRVWSLNTGELFF.

The chain couples TRBV4-1 to TRBJ2-7; D assignment may be TRBD1 or TRBD2 (5 bases each). Looked up from germline, CDR1 is MGHRA and CDR2 is YSYEKL. The V end lost 3 bases, the J end lost 0 bases, and 15 bases lay between the germline ends. The CDR3 consists of 16 residues. This chain's CDR3 is CASSQAALGVSYEQYF. Written as DNA, the CDR3 is TGCGCCAGCAGCCAGGCGGCCTTGGGGGTCTCCTACGAGCAGTACTTC.

This clone turned up a few times. A much bigger clone sits one base away, suggesting this may be a read error. The V call is TRBV19, the J call TRBJ2-1; D is unclear. The CDR3 is 13 amino acids. V lost 9 bases and J lost 4, with 13 bases in between. The germline V gene has CDR1 LNHDA and CDR2 SQIVND (reference sequence). CDR3 region: CASQWDSYNEQFF. In nucleotides, the CDR3 is TGTGCCAGCCAGTGGGATTCTTACAATGAGCAGTTCTTC.

This clone has just a few counts. Possible read error: a much larger clone is one base away. The J gene is TRBJ2-3, the V gene TRBV29-1; 7 nucleotides agree with TRBD1. Trimming at V came to 3 bases and at J to 4 bases, leaving 10 bases not matched to a gene. The germline gives CDR1 SQVTM, CDR2 ANQGSEA. This CDR3 has 15 residues. The CDR3 DNA reads TGCAGCGTTGACGGTTCAGGGGGAGACGCAGATACGCAGTATTTT. Protein sequence: CSVDGSGGDADTQYF.

At least ten counts were recorded for this clone. This rearrangement joins TRBV2 to TRBJ1-1; no clear D. There are 14 residues in the CDR3. Trimming took 7 bases from V and 4 from J, leaving 16 bases between them. CDR1 SNHLY and CDR2 FYNNEI come from the germline V gene. DNA of the CDR3: TGTGCCAGCAAACCACGGGCCAGCTCCACTGAAGCTTTCTTT. Translation gives CASKPRASSTEAFF.

This clone was observed many times. The genes are TRBV9 and TRBJ1-1; D possibly corresponds to TRBD1 (5 bases). V was trimmed by 5 bases and J by 7 bases, leaving 18 bases between them. CDR3 length: 14 amino acids. Germline lookup yields CDR1 SGDLS and CDR2 YYNGEE. CDR3 sequence: CASSHMTAGDEAFF. CDR3 in DNA: TGTGCCAGCAGTCACATGACAGCGGGAGATGAAGCTTTCTTT.

As regards this clone: Its ends do not fully match the called genes, so a read error is possible. The chain joins TRBV2 to TRBJ2-1; TRBD1 matches 8 bases. Germline-derived CDR1 and CDR2 are SNHLY and FYNNEI. This CDR3 region has 15 residues. The CDR3 DNA follows: TGTGCCAGCATTGTGCAGGGGGCAGTGTACAATGAGCAGTCCTTC. This sequence encodes CASIVQGAVYNEQSF.

In DNA, the CDR3 is TGTGCCAGCAGCTTAGTCCTGGCAGGACCGAACACCGGGGAGCTGTTTTTT. Translated: CASSLVLAGPNTGELFF. The rearrangement links TRBV7-8 to TRBJ2-2; D call uncertain. The V gene's germline CDR1 is SGHVS and CDR2 FQNEAQ. The V gene lost 1 base and the J gene lost 0 bases, with 12 bases spanning the gap. This CDR3 has 17 amino acids.

The sample holds a few counts of this clone. This CDR3 is missing its conserved last phenylalanine or tryptophan, likely due to a read error. The CDR3 sequence is CAWSPGAYEQYL. CDR3 nucleotide sequence: TGTGCCTGGAGTCCGGGCGCCTACGAGCAGTACCTC. The rearrangement joins TRBV30 to TRBJ2-7; no reliable D call. V lost 2 bases and J 2 bases, leaving 7 bases between the germline ends. Germline V gene sequence: CDR1 GTSNPN, CDR2 SVGIG (reference sequence). This CDR3 is 12 amino acids long.

The chain employs TRBV5-1 and TRBJ2-3; TRBD1 matches at 9 bases. CDR1 and CDR2 from the germline V gene are SGHRS and YFSETQ. The junction had 3 bases not matched to a gene; V was cut back by 3 bases and J by 4 bases. The CDR3 totals 14 residues. CDR3 bases: TGCGCCAGCAGCTCGGGACAGGGCGCAGATACGCAGTATTTT. Translating it yields CASSSGQGADTQYF.

This clone has only a few counts. CDR3 DNA sequence: TGTGCCAGCAGTTACTGGGGGTCGGGTGAAAAACTGTTTTTT. Translation: CASSYWGSGEKLFF. The chain has TRBV6-2 or TRBV6-3 and TRBJ1-4; D is possibly TRBD1 (5 bases). This CDR3 comprises 14 residues. V shed 1 base and J shed 7 bases, with 10 bases lying between them. CDR1 and CDR2 from the germline V gene are MNHEY and SVGEGT.